This T cell receptor (beta chain) emerged from a study of metastatic and nonmetastatic thyroid tumors. In the study overall: Repertoires were compared across blood and tumor or nodule tissue from malignant and benign thyroid patients. General study points: Reportedly, malignant thyroid tumors had significantly higher TCR beta diversity than benign nodules, in blood and tumor.

Every patient underwent thyroid surgery untreated. V dropped 2 bases and J dropped 8 bases, with 16 bases sitting between them. CDR3 length: 15 residues. Germline V gene lookup returns CDR1 MNHEY and CDR2 SVGAGI. This clone was seen more than once but under ten times. Its target is unknown. How the authors handled the data: A distant-metastasis classifier for papillary thyroid cancer was built using CDR3 differences across clinicopathological groups. Using MiXCR, TCRdb re-called clones from the PCR reads. Here the V and J calls rest on TCRdb's processing, not on the authors' analysis. The sample lists 2,000 to 2,500 clones; approximately 38% were seen once.

Input material: adjacent normal tissue. The TCR sequence derives from a female donor with papillary thyroid cancer or a benign thyroid nodule (not recorded which). Some clones in this sample may be carry-over from other donors' samples. This chain uses TRBV6-5 with TRBJ1-3; D is unclear. CDR3 amino acids: CASSYPGRDGDTIYF. CDR3 DNA: TGTGCCAGCAGTTACCCCGGACGGGATGGGGACACCATATATTTT.